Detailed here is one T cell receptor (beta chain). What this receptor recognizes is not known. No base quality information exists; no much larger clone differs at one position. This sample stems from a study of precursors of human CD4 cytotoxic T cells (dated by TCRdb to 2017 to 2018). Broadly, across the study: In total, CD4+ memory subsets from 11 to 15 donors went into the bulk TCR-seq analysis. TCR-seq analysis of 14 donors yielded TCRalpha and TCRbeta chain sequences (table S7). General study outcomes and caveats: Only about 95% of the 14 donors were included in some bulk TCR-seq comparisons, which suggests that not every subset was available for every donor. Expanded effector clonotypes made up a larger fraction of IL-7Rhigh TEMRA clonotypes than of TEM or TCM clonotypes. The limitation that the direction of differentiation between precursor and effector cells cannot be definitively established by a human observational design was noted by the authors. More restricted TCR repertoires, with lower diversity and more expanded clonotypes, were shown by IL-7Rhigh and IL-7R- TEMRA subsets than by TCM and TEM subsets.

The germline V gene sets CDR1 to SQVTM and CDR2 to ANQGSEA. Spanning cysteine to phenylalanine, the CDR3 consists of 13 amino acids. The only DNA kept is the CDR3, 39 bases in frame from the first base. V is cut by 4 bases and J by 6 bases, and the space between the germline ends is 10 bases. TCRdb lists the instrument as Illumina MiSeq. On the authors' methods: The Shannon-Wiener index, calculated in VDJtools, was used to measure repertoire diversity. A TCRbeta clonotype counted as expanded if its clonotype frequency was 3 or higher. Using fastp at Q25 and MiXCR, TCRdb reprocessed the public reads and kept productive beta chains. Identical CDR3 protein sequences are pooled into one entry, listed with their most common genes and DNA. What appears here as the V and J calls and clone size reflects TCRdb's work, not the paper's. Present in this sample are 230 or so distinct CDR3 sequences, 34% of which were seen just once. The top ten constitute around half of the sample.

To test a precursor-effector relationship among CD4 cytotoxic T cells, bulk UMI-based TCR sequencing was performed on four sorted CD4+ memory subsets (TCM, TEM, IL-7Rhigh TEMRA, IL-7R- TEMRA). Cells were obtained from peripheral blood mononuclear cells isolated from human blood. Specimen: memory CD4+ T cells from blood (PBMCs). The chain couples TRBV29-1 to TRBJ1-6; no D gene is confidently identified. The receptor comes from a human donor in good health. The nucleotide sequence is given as TGCAGCGTTGGGGCAGGTGTTAATTCACCCCTCCACTTT. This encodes CSVGAGVNSPLHF. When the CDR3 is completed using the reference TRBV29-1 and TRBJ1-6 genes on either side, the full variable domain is SAVISQKPSRDICQRGTSLTIQCQVDSQVTMMFWYRQQPGQSLTLIATANQGSEATYESGFVIDKFPISRPNLTFSTLTVSNMSPEDSSIYLCSVGAGVNSPLHFGNGTRLTVT.